This entry lists 29 T cell receptor beta chains sequenced from one sample in a study of response to subunit inactivated influenza vaccine. In TCRdb, the RT-PCR reads were re-called with MiXCR into one record per CDR3 protein. Among a few hundred thousand distinct CDR3 sequences, around 11% were seen once, and the ten largest hold about 10%. These data were likewise used in another study, on T cells expressing NK-cell markers. That work contributes: What made the TCR beta cDNA was 5'RACE template switching with UMIs.

The sample in question was PBMCs from blood, obtained on the day of vaccination. These receptors were obtained from a man aged 50 to 59 who received an inactivated influenza vaccine.

The chain is built from TRBV4-1 and TRBJ2-1; TRBD1 might be the D (6 bases). Germline V gene lookup returns CDR1 MGHRA and CDR2 YSYEKL. Trimming shortened V by 1 base and J by 1 base, and 14 bases separated the two germline ends. CDR3 length: 17 amino acids. CDR3 in DNA: TGCGCCAGCAGCCAAGTTGGTACAGGGAAATCCTACAATGAGCAGTTCTTC. As protein: CASSQVGTGKSYNEQFF.

This clonotype was observed a few times. The V and J genes are TRBV10-3 and TRBJ1-5; no firm D call. V gave up 0 bases and J gave up 9 bases, with 9 bases separating them. The germline CDR1 and CDR2 sequences are ENHRY and SYGVKD. CDR3 length: 13 residues. CDR3 protein: CAISESASAPQHF. The CDR3, as DNA: TGTGCCATCAGTGAGTCGGCGTCGGCGCCCCAGCATTTT.

V usage is TRBV5-1 and J usage is TRBJ1-6; 7 positions agree with TRBD1. The CDR3 totals 15 residues. Germline V gene data show CDR1 as SGHRS and CDR2 as YFSETQ. V lost 1 base, J lost 8 bases, and 6 bases stayed unmatched. Here the CDR3 reads CASSLQGQRDSPLHF. The CDR3 DNA sequence: TGCGCCAGCAGCTTGCAGGGACAGCGGGATTCACCCCTCCACTTT. Supplemented by reference TRBV5-1 and TRBJ1-6, the full variable domain reads KAGVTQTPRYLIKTRGQQVTLSCSPISGHRSVSWYQQTPGQGLQFLFEYFSETQRNKGNFPGRFSGRQFSNSRSEMNVSTLELGDSALYLCASSLQGQRDSPLHFGNGTRLTVT.

This clonotype came up a few times. This chain connects TRBV12-3 or TRBV12-4 to TRBJ1-1; TRBD1 might be the D (5 bases). The V end was cut by 6 bases, the J end by 10 bases, with 12 bases between. The CDR3 consists of 11 residues. CDR3 protein: CASSPGGGAFF. The DNA of the CDR3 is TGTGCCAGCAGCCCGGGGGGGGGAGCTTTCTTT.

This clonotype was seen ten or more times. The chain employs TRBV12-3 or TRBV12-4 and TRBJ2-3; 12 bases align to TRBD2. V shed 3 bases and J 1 base; nucleotides not matched to a gene: 17. The CDR3 consists of 21 residues. CDR3 protein: CASSFQNSRLAGVSGTDTQYF. The CDR3 bases are TGTGCCAGCAGTTTTCAGAACTCGAGACTAGCGGGGGTTTCAGGCACAGATACGCAGTATTTT.

The V gene is TRBV12-3 or TRBV12-4, the J gene TRBJ1-5; 7 nucleotides line up with TRBD1. The length of the CDR3 is 15 residues. V gave up 5 bases and J gave up 5 bases; unmatched junction bases: 9. The CDR3 here is CASSLRQGPYQPQHF. The CDR3 DNA reads TGTGCCAGCAGTCTGAGACAGGGCCCCTATCAGCCCCAGCATTTT.

The J gene is TRBJ2-3, the V gene TRBV24-1; 7 bases agree with TRBD1. Per germline, CDR1 KGHDR and CDR2 SFDVKD. This CDR3 has 16 residues. V lost 4 bases and J lost 2; bases outside the gene matches: 8. CDR3 bases: TGTGCCACCAGTGACCTCCGGGACAGACTCACAGATACGCAGTATTTT. The encoded protein is CATSDLRDRLTDTQYF.

This clonotype was observed a handful of times. This chain joins TRBV19 and TRBJ1-6; D uncertain. Germline-derived CDR1 and CDR2 are LNHDA and SQIVND (reference sequence). This CDR3 has 13 amino acids. V was cut by 3 bases and J by 6 bases, with 6 bases left in between. The CDR3 is CASSMRPNSPLHF. The CDR3 coding sequence is TGTGCCAGTAGTATGCGACCTAATTCACCCCTCCACTTT.

In this sample, this clonotype turned up a few times. The CDR3 coding sequence is TGTGCCAGCAGCGTCTCTAGCGGGGTGGAGACCCAGTACTTC. Its protein product is CASSVSSGVETQYF. The rearrangement joins TRBV9 to TRBJ2-5, with 9 nucleotides matching TRBD2. The V gene's germline CDR1 is SGDLS and CDR2 YYNGEE. V was clipped by 2 bases and J by 5 bases; unmatched bases: 4. CDR3 length equals 14 residues.

This clonotype has just a few counts. V and J are TRBV30 and TRBJ2-7, with a tentative D call TRBD1 (5 bases). Germline lookup yields CDR1 GTSNPN and CDR2 SVGIG (reference sequence). Trimming cost V 3 bases and J 0 bases, with 9 bases left between them. The CDR3 totals 13 residues. The CDR3 coding sequence is TGTGCCTGGAGGATGACAGCCTCCTACGAGCAGTACTTC. It encodes CAWRMTASYEQYF.

This clonotype was counted between two and nine times. The chain couples TRBV20-1 to TRBJ2-3; D unclear. The CDR3 loop spans 13 amino acids. Germline V CDR1 and CDR2: DFQATT, SNEGSKA (reference sequence). The ends were cut back, 5 bases at V and 2 bases at J, with 11 bases in the middle. The CDR3 DNA is TGCAGTGCTTGGGCCTATACCACAGATACGCAGTATTTT. Its protein is CSAWAYTTDTQYF.

The rearrangement uses TRBV12-3 or TRBV12-4 and TRBJ2-2; TRBD1 matches 11 bases. J was trimmed by 1 base and V by 4 bases; bases with no gene match: 5. This CDR3 has 17 amino acids. The CDR3 spells CASSWTGGLKNTGELFF. The CDR3 DNA sequence: TGTGCCAGCAGTTGGACAGGGGGCTTGAAGAACACCGGGGAGCTGTTTTTT.

This rearrangement joins TRBV7-2 to TRBJ2-5, with 9 bases that match TRBD2. Per the germline V gene, CDR1 is SGHTA and CDR2 is FQGNSA. Germline trimming cut 6 bases from V and 2 bases from J; bases unmatched to any gene: 13. CDR3 length: 17 residues. The CDR3 protein is CASSPIRGGGVQETQYF. The CDR3, as DNA: TGTGCCAGCAGTCCAATTAGGGGCGGGGGGGTGCAAGAGACCCAGTACTTC. Filled out from reference TRBV7-2 and TRBJ2-5, the complete variable domain reads GAGVSQSPSNKVTEKGKDVELRCDPISGHTALYWYRQSLGQGLEFLIYFQGNSAPDKSGLPSDRFSAERTGGSVSTLTIQRTQQEDSAVYLCASSPIRGGGVQETQYFGPGTRLLVL.

The CDR3 sequence is CASSSRGGFDGNTIYF. CDR3 nucleotide sequence: TGTGCCAGCAGCTCTAGAGGGGGGTTTGATGGAAACACCATATATTTT. The genes are TRBV7-2 and TRBJ1-3; D is possibly TRBD1 (6 bases). V was shortened by 4 bases and J by 3 bases, with 16 bases between the two germline ends. The germline CDR1 and CDR2 sequences are SGHTA and FQGNSA. This CDR3 is built from 16 residues.

This clonotype has just a few counts. The chain combines TRBV18 with TRBJ2-7, with TRBD2 identical over 7 bases. CDR1 KGHSH and CDR2 LQKENI come from the germline V gene. The CDR3 contains 16 residues. J lost 2 bases, V lost 1 base, and 8 bases had no gene match. The CDR3 protein is CASSPLNGRPTYEQYF. CDR3 DNA: TGTGCCAGCTCACCACTCAACGGGAGGCCCACCTACGAGCAGTACTTC.

This clonotype was counted a few times. The rearrangement links TRBV12-3 or TRBV12-4 to TRBJ2-3, with 7 bases aligning to TRBD1. The ends lost 4 bases at V and 2 bases at J; junction bases unmatched: 6. The CDR3 spans 15 residues. The CDR3 nucleotides are TGTGCCAGCAGTTCGAATGACAGGGCCACAGATACGCAGTATTTT. Translating gives CASSSNDRATDTQYF.

The chain uses TRBV4-2 and TRBJ2-7, with TRBD2 matching 7 bases. V shed 1 base, J shed 4 bases, and the junction held 4 bases outside the gene matches. Germline CDR1 and CDR2: LGHNA and YNFKEQ. The CDR3 sequence is 14 residues long. The CDR3 sequence is CASSQGEGSYEQYF. DNA of the CDR3: TGTGCCAGCAGCCAAGGGGAGGGTAGTTACGAGCAGTACTTC.

The V and J genes are TRBV12-3 or TRBV12-4 and TRBJ1-3; D may be TRBD1 (5 bases). V dropped 5 bases and J dropped 0 bases, with 14 bases sitting between them. This CDR3 comprises 16 residues. The CDR3 region is CASSPGTLVSGNTIYF. For the CDR3, the DNA is TGTGCCAGCAGTCCCGGGACCCTAGTCTCTGGAAACACCATATATTTT.

This clonotype occurred a few times. The DNA of the CDR3 is TGTGCCAGCAGAGGAGGACAGTCCTCCTACGAGCAGTACTTC. Translating gives CASRGGQSSYEQYF. This chain connects TRBV6-1 to TRBJ2-7; tentative D call: TRBD1 (6 bases). V shed 6 bases and J shed 0 bases, with 12 bases lying between them. The CDR3 length is 14 residues. The germline V gene has CDR1 MNHNS and CDR2 SASEGT.

This clonotype was picked up many times. This chain links TRBV7-6 with TRBJ2-1; D remains ambiguous. With 1 base removed from V and 0 bases from J, the gap between germline ends came to 10 bases. The CDR3 consists of 16 residues. CDR1 and CDR2 (germline): SGHVS, FNYEAQ. The CDR3 DNA reads as TGTGCCAGCAGCTTAGGGGTCCTTAGCTCCTACAATGAGCAGTTCTTC. Translated: CASSLGVLSSYNEQFF.

This clonotype has ten or more counts. The V gene is TRBV12-3 or TRBV12-4, the J gene TRBJ2-3; D remains ambiguous. The CDR3 consists of 15 residues. V was pared by 1 base and J by 0 bases, with 8 bases between. CDR3 nucleotide sequence: TGTGCCAGCAGTTTAGGGGCCCCTAGCACAGATACGCAGTATTTT. This codes for CASSLGAPSTDTQYF.

This clonotype was observed many times. The chain links TRBV29-1 to TRBJ2-7, with TRBD2 identical over 16 bases. The CDR3 contains 15 residues. The junction had 7 bases not matched to a gene; V was cut back by 4 bases and J by 7 bases. Germline CDR1 SQVTM, CDR2 ANQGSEA. The CDR3 loop reads CSVAGTSGGAWEQYF. CDR3 DNA sequence: TGCAGCGTTGCCGGGACTAGCGGGGGGGCGTGGGAGCAGTACTTC.

In its sample, this clonotype was seen a few times. CDR3 DNA sequence: TGTGCCAGCAGTCCGGGACAGGGGCACTCTGGGGCCAACGTCCTGACTTTC. This sequence encodes CASSPGQGHSGANVLTF. The chain joins TRBV6-2 or TRBV6-3 to TRBJ2-6, with 10 bases that match TRBD1. V lost 5 bases, J lost 0 bases, and 4 bases stayed unmatched. The CDR3 spans 17 residues. CDR1 and CDR2 from the germline V gene are MNHEY and SVGEGT.

The chain combines TRBV21-1 with TRBJ2-2; TRBD2 is taken as the D call from the table, unchecked against the DNA. TRBV21-1 constitutes a pseudogene. This CDR3 comprises 21 residues. The CDR3: CASSKEGSSGSLYLNTGELFF. CDR3 DNA: TGTGCCAGCAGCAAAGAAGGTTCTAGCGGGAGTCTGTATCTCAACACCGGGGAGCTGTTTTTT.

This clonotype was counted only a few times. V gene TRBV6-2 or TRBV6-3 combines with J gene TRBJ2-1; 9 bases line up with TRBD2. Trimming at V came to 2 bases and at J to 1 base, leaving 3 bases not matched to a gene. CDR3 size: 16 residues. Germline values: CDR1 MNHEY, CDR2 SVGEGT. In DNA, the CDR3 is TGTGCCAGCAGTTACCATCTAGCGGGGTCCTACAATGAGCAGTTCTTC. This encodes CASSYHLAGSYNEQFF.

This chain connects TRBV7-2 to TRBJ2-1, with TRBD1 matching 11 bases. With 2 bases clipped from V and 7 bases from J, the junction kept 10 bases outside the gene matches. Germline CDR1 SGHTA, CDR2 FQGNSA. The CDR3 spans 17 residues. CDR3 protein: CASSLSGGQGALNEQFF. In DNA form, the CDR3 reads TGTGCCAGCAGCTTATCAGGCGGACAGGGGGCTTTAAATGAGCAGTTCTTC. Filled out from reference TRBV7-2 and TRBJ2-1, the complete variable domain reads GAGVSQSPSNKVTEKGKDVELRCDPISGHTALYWYRQSLGQGLEFLIYFQGNSAPDKSGLPSDRFSAERTGGSVSTLTIQRTQQEDSAVYLCASSLSGGQGALNEQFFGPGTRLTVL.

This chain links TRBV28 with TRBJ1-5; D ambiguous. V was clipped by 6 bases and J by 6 bases, with 12 bases between them. The CDR3 consists of 13 residues. Germline values: CDR1 MDHEN, CDR2 SYDVKM. This CDR3 is CASSPTRTQPQHF. CDR3 coding DNA: TGTGCCAGCAGCCCCACAAGGACTCAGCCCCAGCATTTT.

The chain links TRBV20-1 to TRBJ2-5, with no clear D. The V gene lost 1 base and the J gene lost 4 bases, with 10 bases spanning the gap. From germline, CDR1 is DFQATT and CDR2 SNEGSKA (reference sequence). There are 13 residues in the CDR3. The CDR3 loop is CSARVQELETQYF. DNA of the CDR3: TGCAGTGCTAGAGTGCAGGAGTTAGAGACCCAGTACTTC.

V gene TRBV27 combines with J gene TRBJ2-7, with D uncertain. CDR3 length: 15 amino acids. Germline V gene lookup returns CDR1 MNHEY and CDR2 SMNVEV (reference sequence). The V gene lost 6 bases and the J gene lost 0 bases, with 15 bases spanning the gap. CDR3 DNA sequence: TGTGCCAGCAGCCCTTCTTGGGTTAGCTCCTACGAGCAGTACTTC. Encoded protein: CASSPSWVSSYEQYF.